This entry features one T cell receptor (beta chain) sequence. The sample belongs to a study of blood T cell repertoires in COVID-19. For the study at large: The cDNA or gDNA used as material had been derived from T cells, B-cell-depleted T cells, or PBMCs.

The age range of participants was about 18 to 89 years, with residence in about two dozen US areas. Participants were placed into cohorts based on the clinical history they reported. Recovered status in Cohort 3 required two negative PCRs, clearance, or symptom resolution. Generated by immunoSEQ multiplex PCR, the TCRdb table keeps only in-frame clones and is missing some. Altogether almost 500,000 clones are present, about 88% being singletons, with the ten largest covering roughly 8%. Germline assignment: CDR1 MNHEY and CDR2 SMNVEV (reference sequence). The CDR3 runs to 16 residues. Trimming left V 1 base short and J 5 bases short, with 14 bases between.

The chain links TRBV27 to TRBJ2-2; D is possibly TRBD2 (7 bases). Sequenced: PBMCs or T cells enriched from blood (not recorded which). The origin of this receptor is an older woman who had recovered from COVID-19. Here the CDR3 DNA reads TGTGCCAGCAGTTTATGGGGAGGGGGAACAACCGGGGAGCTGTTTTTT. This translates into CASSLWGGGTTGELFF.